This T cell receptor (beta chain) was found in a study of cytomegalovirus exposure and HLA in healthy donors. Trimming cost V 3 bases and J 2 bases, with 11 bases left between them. This CDR3 is built from 15 residues. Germline assignment: CDR1 LNHDA and CDR2 SQIVND (reference sequence). 13 Jbeta primers and 60 Vbeta primers were used for the PCR. Assay: immunoSEQ multiplex PCR; the TCRdb copy retains only in-frame clones and omits some. This sample has under 200,000 clones; 82% occur once, and the top ten carry about 1.5%. The V call is TRBV19, the J call TRBJ1-5, with a tentative D call TRBD1 (5 bases). The source material was PBMCs. The sequence was obtained from a male donor in good health and CMV-seronegative. DNA of the CDR3: TGTGCCAGTAGTATCCGGGACTTCGGCAATCAGCCCCAGCATTTT. It is translated as CASSIRDFGNQPQHF. Together with reference TRBV19 and TRBJ1-5, the CDR3 gives the full variable domain: DGGITQSPKYLFRKEGQNVTLSCEQNLNHDAMYWYRQDPGQGLRLIYYSQIVNDFQKGDIAEGYSVSREKKESFPLTVTSAQKNPTAFYLCASSIRDFGNQPQHFGDGTRLSIL.